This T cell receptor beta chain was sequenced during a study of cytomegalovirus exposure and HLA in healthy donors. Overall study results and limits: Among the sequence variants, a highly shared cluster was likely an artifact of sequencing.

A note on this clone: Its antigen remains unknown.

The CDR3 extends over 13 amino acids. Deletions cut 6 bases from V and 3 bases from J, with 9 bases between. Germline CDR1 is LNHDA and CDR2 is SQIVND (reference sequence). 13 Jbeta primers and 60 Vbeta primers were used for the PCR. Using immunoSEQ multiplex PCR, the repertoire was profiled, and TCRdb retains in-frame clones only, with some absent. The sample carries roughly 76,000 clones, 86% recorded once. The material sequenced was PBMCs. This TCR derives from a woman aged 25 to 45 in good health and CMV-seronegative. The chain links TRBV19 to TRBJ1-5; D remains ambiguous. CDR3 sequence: CASRVQINQPQHF. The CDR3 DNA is TGTGCCAGTAGGGTACAGATCAATCAGCCCCAGCATTTT.